Detailed here is one TCR beta chain. The record originates from a study of T cell changes during pregnancy in multiple sclerosis. Clones were sequenced by immunoSEQ multiplex PCR, and TCRdb holds only the in-frame ones, with some missing. The sample holds 55,000 to 75,000 clones, approximately 89% seen once. The CDR3 runs 14 residues. With 5 bases removed from V and 4 bases from J, the gap between germline ends came to 14 bases. CDR1 MNHEY and CDR2 SMNVEV come from the germline V gene (reference sequence). The TCR was taken from a female donor in good health, enrolled as a control in a pregnancy study. Sequences were derived from peripheral blood, sampled in the third trimester of pregnancy. J is TRBJ1-1 and V is TRBV27; D unresolved. As DNA, the CDR3 is TGTGCCAGCAGTGACCCCCGGCGAGGCACTGAAGCTTTCTTT. It yields the protein CASSDPRRGTEAFF.